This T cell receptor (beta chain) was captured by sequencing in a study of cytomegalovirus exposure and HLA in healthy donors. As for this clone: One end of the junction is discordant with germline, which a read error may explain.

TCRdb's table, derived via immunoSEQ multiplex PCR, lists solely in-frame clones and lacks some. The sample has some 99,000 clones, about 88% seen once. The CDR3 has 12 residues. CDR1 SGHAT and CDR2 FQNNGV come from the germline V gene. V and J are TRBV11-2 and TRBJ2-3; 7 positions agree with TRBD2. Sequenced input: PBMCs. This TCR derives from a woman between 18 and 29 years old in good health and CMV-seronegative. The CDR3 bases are TGTGCCAGCAGCTTAGCAGGACTAGTAACCAATTTT. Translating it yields CASSLAGLVTNF.